This T cell receptor beta chain stems from a study of PD-L1 blockade in urothelial cancer. At the level of the study: The study recovered a median of roughly 150,000 T cells per blood sample. Notes on the study in general: In blood at 3 weeks, tumor-associated clones expanded more among patients with durable benefit.

Of note for this clone: Its antigen is unidentified.

The authors spiked synthetic TCR analog templates into each PCR. Using immunoSEQ multiplex PCR, the repertoire was profiled, and TCRdb retains in-frame clones only, with some absent. The table includes tens of thousands of clones, around 81% detected once. Sample time point: pretreatment peripheral blood. Sample numbers ranged from 1 to 8 per patient, encompassing pretreatment and on-treatment collections. The CDR3 has 14 residues. Germline V gene sequence: CDR1 SGHNT, CDR2 YYREEE (reference sequence). Trimming took 4 bases from V and 4 from J, leaving 12 bases between them. Sequences were derived from PBMCs, sampled around atezolizumab (anti-PD-L1) treatment. The clonotype was recovered from a man in his 70s with urothelial cancer. The J gene is TRBJ1-3, the V gene TRBV5-4, with a weak D call TRBD1 (6 bases). The CDR3: CASSPGTSGNTIYF. As DNA, the CDR3 is TGTGCCAGCAGCCCGGGGACATCAGGAAACACCATATATTTT.